A selection of T cell receptor beta chains follows, all from one sample in a study of blood T cells in healthy people across ages. TCRdb re-analysed the 5' RACE reads in MiXCR, keeping a single row per CDR3 protein. The data show almost 800,000 distinct CDR3 sequences, 58% seen once. Sequencing was performed on blood. These TCRs come from a man aged 30 to 45 in good health. Both conserved end residues are part of each CDR3. D genes are given only for firm matches. Clone size, where shown, is once, few, many, or a class for clones that have expanded.

>TRBJ2-5|.|TRBV24-1|TRBD2
CATSDGRTSEQYF
TGTGCCACCAGTGATGGGAGGACTAGTGAGCAGTACTTC
>TRBJ1-1|.|TRBV12-3/TRBV12-4|TRBD1
CASRRPGQTEAFF
TGTGCCAGCAGGCGACCGGGACAGACTGAAGCTTTCTTT
>TRBJ2-5|.|TRBV10-3|.
CATSDPVGAETQYF
TGTGCCACCAGTGACCCGGTGGGCGCGGAGACCCAGTACTTC
>TRBJ1-4|.|TRBV19|TRBD1
CASSIFGQGNEKLFF
TGTGCCAGTAGTATATTCGGACAGGGGAATGAAAAACTGTTTTTT
>TRBJ1-1|.|TRBV25-1|.
CASGPGGNTEAFF
TGTGCCAGCGGACCGGGGGGGAACACTGAAGCTTTCTTT
>TRBJ2-7|once|TRBV7-2|.
CASSPWTVGVVAYF
TGTGCCAGCAGCCCTTGGACAGTGGGTGTTGTTGCGTACTTC
>TRBJ2-7|.|TRBV9|TRBD2
CASSFLAETYEQYF
TGTGCCAGCAGCTTTCTAGCGGAGACCTACGAGCAGTACTTC
>TRBJ2-3|.|TRBV25-1|TRBD2
CASRLAGLDTQYF
TGTGCCAGCAGACTAGCGGGGTTAGATACGCAGTATTTT
>TRBJ2-1|.|TRBV20-1|TRBD1
CSAFEPQGPGYNEQFF
TGCAGTGCTTTTGAACCACAGGGGCCGGGCTACAATGAGCAGTTCTTC
>TRBJ2-4|.|TRBV9|.
CAGQMSGNIQYF
TGTGCCGGCCAAATGTCCGGGAACATTCAGTACTTC
>TRBJ2-1|.|TRBV3-1|.
CASSPFGAGRSYNEQFF
TGTGCCAGCAGCCCCTTTGGGGCGGGGCGCTCCTACAATGAGCAGTTCTTC
>TRBJ2-7|.|TRBV28|TRBD1
CASSLWIRDRGLEQYF
TGTGCCAGCAGTTTATGGATCCGGGACAGGGGGCTCGAGCAGTACTTC
>TRBJ2-3|.|TRBV12-3/TRBV12-4|TRBD2
CASSPRLTSGNTDTQYF
TGTGCCAGCAGTCCCCGTCTGACTAGCGGGAACACAGATACGCAGTATTTT
>TRBJ1-3|.|TRBV4-3|.
CASSQDPTAGNTIYF
TGCGCCAGCAGCCAAGACCCCACAGCTGGAAACACCATATATTTT
>TRBJ2-5|.|TRBV5-1|TRBD2
CASRGEAGDIQETQYF
TGCGCCAGCAGAGGTGAAGCGGGGGACATCCAAGAGACCCAGTACTTC
>TRBJ2-7|.|TRBV24-1|TRBD1
CATSDGDRSSYEQYF
TGTGCCACCAGTGATGGGGACAGGAGCTCCTACGAGCAGTACTTC
>TRBJ2-3|few|TRBV4-3|TRBD2
CASSQDFGGTDTQYF
TGCGCCAGCAGCCAAGATTTCGGGGGGACAGATACGCAGTATTTT
>TRBJ2-5|.|TRBV28|.
CASSQPGQEYF
TGTGCCAGCAGTCAACCGGGACAAGAGTACTTC
>TRBJ2-7|.|TRBV5-4|.
CASSLGLNLGEQYF
TGTGCCAGCAGCTTGGGACTAAACCTGGGCGAGCAGTACTTC
>TRBJ1-2|.|TRBV6-2/TRBV6-3|.
CASSRESGQFKGYTF
TGTGCCAGCAGTCGCGAATCAGGCCAGTTTAAAGGCTACACCTTC
>TRBJ2-3|.|TRBV7-2|TRBD2
CASRRLAGSTDTQYF
TGTGCCAGCAGGCGACTAGCGGGAAGCACAGATACGCAGTATTTT
>TRBJ2-7|.|TRBV27|TRBD2
CARQAGGAYEQYF
TGTGCCAGGCAAGCGGGAGGGGCCTACGAGCAGTACTTC
>TRBJ2-7|.|TRBV7-2|TRBD2
CASSASGTSGDYEQYF
TGTGCCAGCAGCGCCTCCGGGACTAGCGGAGACTACGAGCAGTACTTC
>TRBJ1-2|.|TRBV9|.
CASQEASYGYTF
TGTGCCAGTCAGGAGGCCAGCTATGGCTACACCTTC
>TRBJ2-7|.|TRBV11-2|.
CASSLVAALGTVYEQYF
TGTGCCAGCAGCTTAGTGGCCGCTCTGGGGACTGTCTACGAGCAGTACTTC
>TRBJ2-5|.|TRBV6-2/TRBV6-3|.
CASSWTTHQETQYF
TGTGCCAGCTCCTGGACTACACACCAAGAGACCCAGTACTTC
>TRBJ2-3|.|TRBV27|.
CASSLSSGPRRLGDTQYF
TGTGCCAGCAGTTTATCCTCGGGACCTCGTAGGTTGGGAGATACGCAGTATTTT
>TRBJ2-7|few|TRBV29-1|.
CSVAGGRSYEQYF
TGCAGCGTTGCGGGGGGCCGCTCCTACGAGCAGTACTTC
>TRBJ2-5|.|TRBV12-5|.
CASGLDQETQYF
TGTGCTAGTGGTTTGGACCAAGAGACCCAGTACTTC
>TRBJ2-3|.|TRBV7-2|.
CASNRAANTDTQYF
TGTGCCAGCAACCGGGCCGCAAACACAGATACGCAGTATTTT
>TRBJ2-7|once|TRBV10-3|TRBD2
CAIRSGREDNEQYF
TGTGCCATCCGCAGCGGGAGAGAGGACAATGAGCAGTACTTC
>TRBJ2-1|.|TRBV11-1|TRBD2
CASSLRPGLAGDSEQFF
TGTGCCAGCAGCTTAAGACCGGGACTAGCGGGAGATTCCGAGCAGTTCTTC
>TRBJ1-1|.|TRBV29-1|TRBD1
CSVATGDTEAFF
TGCAGCGTTGCCACAGGGGACACTGAAGCTTTCTTT
>TRBJ2-6|.|TRBV12-3/TRBV12-4|.
CASSLGRSANVLTF
TGTGCCAGCAGTTTAGGGCGGTCGGCCAACGTCCTGACTTTC
>TRBJ1-2|.|TRBV29-1|.
CSVTGPEYGYTF
TGCAGCGTCACAGGTCCAGAATATGGCTACACCTTC
>TRBJ1-4|.|TRBV6-5|.
CASRRAANEKLFF
TGTGCCAGCAGAAGGGCCGCTAATGAAAAACTGTTTTTT
>TRBJ2-3|.|TRBV5-1|.
CASSLAEFPDTQYF
TGCGCCAGCAGCTTGGCGGAGTTCCCAGATACGCAGTATTTT
>TRBJ2-1|.|TRBV24-1|.
CATSDFVGNEQFF
TGTGCCACCAGTGATTTTGTGGGAAATGAGCAGTTCTTC
>TRBJ1-2|.|TRBV7-2|.
CASSPHGDGYTF
TGTGCCAGCAGCCCCCATGGGGATGGCTACACCTTC
>TRBJ2-1|.|TRBV7-3|.
CASSSKQRDKYNEQFF
TGTGCCAGCAGCTCAAAACAGCGGGACAAATACAATGAGCAGTTCTTC
>TRBJ2-5|once|TRBV29-1|.
CSVEATPQETQYF
TGCAGCGTTGAAGCGACACCACAAGAGACCCAGTACTTC